One and the same sample provided the 17 T cell receptor beta chains below, sequenced in a study of early T cells in non-severe SARS-CoV-2 infection. MiXCR, applied by TCRdb to the 5' RACE reads, yields one record per CDR3 protein. Of 70,000 to 75,000 distinct CDR3 sequences in the sample, more than 10% were seen once. The specimen was whole blood. The receptors derive from an adult who was a healthcare worker with PCR-confirmed SARS-CoV-2 infection or an uninfected control (not recorded which).

This clonotype was detected only a few times. The chain is built from TRBV20-1 and TRBJ2-3, with D unclear. The CDR3 contains 11 residues. The germline V gene has CDR1 DFQATT and CDR2 SNEGSKA (reference sequence). Trimming pared 6 bases from V and 4 bases from J, leaving 8 bases between. CDR3 coding DNA: TGCAGTGCCCCGTCCGCAGATACGCAGTATTTT. Amino acids: CSAPSADTQYF.

This clonotype was seen at least ten times. The chain uses TRBV12-3 or TRBV12-4 and TRBJ2-2; the D gene is possibly TRBD2 (6 bases). CDR3 length equals 15 residues. With 5 bases removed from V and 4 bases from J, the gap between germline ends came to 14 bases. DNA of the CDR3: TGTGCCAGCAGTCGCCAATACGGGGGCACCGGGGAGCTGTTTTTT. It is translated as CASSRQYGGTGELFF.

The chain recombines TRBV27 with TRBJ2-1; TRBD2 matches at 10 bases. Germline values: CDR1 MNHEY, CDR2 SMNVEV (reference sequence). CDR3 length: 16 amino acids. J gave up 3 bases and V 6 bases, and 8 bases lay outside the gene matches. CDR3 residues: CASSRSSGGYYNEQFF. The CDR3 DNA reads as TGTGCCAGCAGCAGAAGTAGCGGGGGGTACTACAATGAGCAGTTCTTC.

This clonotype showed up just once. This chain links TRBV5-4 with TRBJ2-7; 8 bases map to TRBD1. The CDR3 sequence is 13 residues long. V trimming: 3 bases; J trimming: 8 bases; junction bases outside the gene matches: 7. Germline V gives CDR1 SGHNT, CDR2 YYREEE (reference sequence). Written as DNA, the CDR3 is TGTGCCAGCAGCTCGACAGGGGTATACAAGCAGTACTTC. This codes for CASSSTGVYKQYF.

This clonotype was observed many times. The genes are TRBV18 and TRBJ1-1; D may be TRBD1 (5 bases). V shed 6 bases and J shed 4 bases, with 15 bases lying between them. Germline-derived CDR1 and CDR2 are KGHSH and LQKENI. The CDR3 is 14 amino acids. CDR3 in DNA: TGTGCCAGCTCCCTTAAGGGGACCGGCACTGAAGCTTTCTTT. Protein sequence: CASSLKGTGTEAFF.

The rearrangement uses TRBV10-2 and TRBJ1-4; 11 bases match TRBD1. The length of the CDR3 is 17 residues. J gave up 3 bases and V 3 bases, and 6 bases lay outside the gene matches. Germline V gives CDR1 WSHSY, CDR2 SAAADI. CDR3 loop: CASSDRTGGFANEKLFF. DNA of the CDR3: TGCGCCAGCAGTGATAGGACAGGGGGCTTTGCTAATGAAAAACTGTTTTTT.

In its sample, this clonotype was seen a few times. V gene TRBV18 combines with J gene TRBJ2-7, with D possibly matching TRBD2 (6 bases). The ends were cut back, 3 bases at V and 5 bases at J, with 8 bases in the middle. CDR1 KGHSH and CDR2 LQKENI come from the germline V gene. CDR3 size: 12 residues. The CDR3 region is CASSPRRDEQYF. The CDR3 DNA sequence: TGTGCCAGCTCACCGAGGAGGGACGAGCAGTACTTC.

The genes are TRBV10-3 and TRBJ1-1; D might be TRBD1 (5 bases). Trimming left V 2 bases short and J 0 bases short, with 19 bases between. Germline CDR1 and CDR2: ENHRY and SYGVKD. The CDR3 has 18 amino acids. CDR3 amino acids: CAISEETVGNPMNTEAFF. The DNA of the CDR3 is TGTGCCATCAGTGAGGAGACAGTAGGGAACCCCATGAACACTGAAGCTTTCTTT.

With respect to this clonotype: This may be a read error: a much more frequent sequence differs by one nucleotide. The chain recombines TRBV12-3 or TRBV12-4 with TRBJ1-1; a weak D match, TRBD1 (5 bases). The V end lost 8 bases, the J end lost 0 bases, and 10 bases lay between the germline ends. The CDR3 covers 13 residues. In DNA form, the CDR3 reads TGTGCCAGCGGAGGGGCGTTGAACACTGAAGCTTTCTTT. This sequence encodes CASGGALNTEAFF.

This clonotype has at least ten counts. The chain has TRBV20-1 and TRBJ1-4; 7 bases align to TRBD1. Germline V gene sequence: CDR1 DFQATT, CDR2 SNEGSKA (reference sequence). The V and J ends lost 0 bases and 7 bases, in that order; junction bases with no gene match: 2. The CDR3 length is 13 residues. DNA for the CDR3: TGCAGTGCTAGAGAACAGGGGCGTGAAAAACTGTTTTTT. It encodes CSAREQGREKLFF.

This clonotype was recorded a few times. This chain connects TRBV20-1 to TRBJ2-7; no definite D call. CDR1 is DFQATT and CDR2 is SNEGSKA in the germline V gene (reference sequence). Trimming removed 2 bases from V and 3 bases from J, with 11 bases in between. This CDR3 is 13 amino acids long. DNA for the CDR3: TGCAGTGCTAGATCCAGTAAAATCTACGAGCAGTACTTC. Translating it yields CSARSSKIYEQYF.

There are a few counts of this clonotype. V gene TRBV18 combines with J gene TRBJ1-1, with D perhaps matching TRBD1 (5 bases). Germline CDR1 reads KGHSH; CDR2 reads LQKENI. The CDR3 runs 12 residues. Trimming removed 3 bases at V and 5 bases at J, with 7 bases between. The CDR3 DNA sequence: TGTGCCAGCTCACCTCAGGGAACTGAAGCTTTCTTT. As protein: CASSPQGTEAFF.

This clonotype was detected many times. The V gene is TRBV3-1, the J gene TRBJ1-5; possible D gene TRBD1, 5 bases. V was clipped by 4 bases and J by 7 bases, with 17 bases between them. This CDR3 contains 15 residues. The germline gives CDR1 LGHDT, CDR2 YNNKEL (reference sequence). The CDR3 region has the DNA TGTGCCAGCAGCCCCATCCCCGGTGGGGGGCAGCCCCAGCATTTT. This encodes CASSPIPGGGQPQHF.

The rearrangement links TRBV7-9 to TRBJ2-3; 7 bases fit TRBD2. The CDR3 consists of 14 residues. Trimming took 7 bases from V and 5 from J; bases not matched to a gene: 9. CDR1 SEHNR and CDR2 FQNEAQ come from the germline V gene (reference sequence). CDR3 protein: CASKDGGRVDTQYF. The CDR3 DNA follows: TGTGCCAGCAAGGACGGGGGGAGGGTAGATACGCAGTATTTT.

Sample share makes this clonotype medium-sized. The J gene is TRBJ2-1, the V gene TRBV6-2 or TRBV6-3, with 11 positions matching TRBD2. This CDR3 is built from 16 residues. CDR1 is MNHEY, CDR2 SVGEGT, per germline. Trimming cost V 6 bases and J 8 bases; bases outside gene matches: 12. CDR3 loop: CASSEPIAGGPHEQFF. The CDR3 coding sequence is TGTGCCAGCAGCGAGCCTATAGCGGGAGGGCCCCATGAGCAGTTCTTC.

This clonotype was detected only a few times. The chain recombines TRBV7-8 with TRBJ2-1, with D perhaps being TRBD1 or TRBD2 (5 bases each). CDR3 length equals 15 residues. The ends were cut back, 5 bases at V and 4 bases at J, with 15 bases in the middle. CDR1 and CDR2 from the germline V gene are SGHVS and FQNEAQ. The CDR3 loop is CASSPSGTVYNEQFF. DNA of the CDR3: TGTGCCAGCAGCCCCTCCGGGACGGTGTACAATGAGCAGTTCTTC.

This clonotype was picked up a small number of times. The gene calls are TRBV4-1 and TRBJ2-1; 7 bases align to TRBD1. Germline values: CDR1 MGHRA, CDR2 YSYEKL. The CDR3 sequence is 17 residues long. The ends lost 1 base at V and 1 base at J; junction bases unmatched: 7. CDR3 in DNA: TGCGCCAGCAGCCAAGTTGAGACAGGGTTTTCCTACAATGAGCAGTTCTTC. This sequence encodes CASSQVETGFSYNEQFF.